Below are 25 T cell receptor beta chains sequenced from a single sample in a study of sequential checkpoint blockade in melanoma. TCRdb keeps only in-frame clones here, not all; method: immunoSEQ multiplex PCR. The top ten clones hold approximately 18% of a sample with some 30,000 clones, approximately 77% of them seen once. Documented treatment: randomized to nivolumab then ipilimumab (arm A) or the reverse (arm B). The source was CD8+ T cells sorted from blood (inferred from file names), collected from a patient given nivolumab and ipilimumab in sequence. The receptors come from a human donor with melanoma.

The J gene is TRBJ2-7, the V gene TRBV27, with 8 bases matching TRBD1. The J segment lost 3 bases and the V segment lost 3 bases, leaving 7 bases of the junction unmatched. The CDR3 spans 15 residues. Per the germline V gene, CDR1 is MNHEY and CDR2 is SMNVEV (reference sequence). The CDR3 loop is CASSFVGTGNYEQYF. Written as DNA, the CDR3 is TGTGCCAGCAGTTTTGTGGGGACAGGTAACTACGAGCAGTACTTC.

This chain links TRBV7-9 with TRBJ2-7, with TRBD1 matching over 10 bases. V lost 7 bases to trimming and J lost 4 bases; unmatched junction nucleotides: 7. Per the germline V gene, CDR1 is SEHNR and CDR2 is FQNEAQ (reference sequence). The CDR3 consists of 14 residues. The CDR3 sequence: CASTLTGGTYEQYF. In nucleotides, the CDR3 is TGTGCCAGCACCTTGACAGGGGGCACGTACGAGCAGTACTTC.

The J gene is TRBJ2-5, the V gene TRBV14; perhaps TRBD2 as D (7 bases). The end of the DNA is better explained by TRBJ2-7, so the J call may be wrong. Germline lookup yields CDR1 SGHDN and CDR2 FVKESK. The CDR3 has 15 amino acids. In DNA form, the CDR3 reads TGTGCCAGCAGCAAATCGGGGGGCAGGCACCACGAGCAGTACTTC. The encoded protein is CASSKSGGRHHEQYF.

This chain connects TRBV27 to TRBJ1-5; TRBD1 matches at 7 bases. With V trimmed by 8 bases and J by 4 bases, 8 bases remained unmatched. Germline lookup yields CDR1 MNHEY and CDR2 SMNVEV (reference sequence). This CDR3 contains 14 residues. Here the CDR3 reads CASRKGASNQPQHF. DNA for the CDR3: TGTGCCAGCCGGAAGGGGGCTAGTAATCAGCCCCAGCATTTT.

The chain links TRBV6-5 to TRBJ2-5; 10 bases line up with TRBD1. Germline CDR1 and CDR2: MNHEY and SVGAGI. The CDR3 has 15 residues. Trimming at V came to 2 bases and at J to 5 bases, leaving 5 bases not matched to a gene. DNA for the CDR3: TGTGCCAGCAGTTACCGACAGGGGGCAAGGGAGACCCAGTACTTC. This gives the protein CASSYRQGARETQYF.

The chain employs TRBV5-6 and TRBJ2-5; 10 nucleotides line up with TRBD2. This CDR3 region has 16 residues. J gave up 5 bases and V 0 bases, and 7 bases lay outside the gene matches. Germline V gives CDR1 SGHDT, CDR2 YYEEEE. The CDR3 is CASSLAEAGGLETQYF. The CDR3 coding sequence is TGTGCCAGCAGCTTGGCCGAAGCGGGGGGGTTGGAGACCCAGTACTTC.

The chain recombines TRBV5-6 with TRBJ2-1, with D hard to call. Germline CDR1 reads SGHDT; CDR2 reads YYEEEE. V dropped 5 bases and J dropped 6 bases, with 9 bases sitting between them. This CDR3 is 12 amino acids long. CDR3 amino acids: CASSVSGNEQFF. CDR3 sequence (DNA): TGTGCCAGCAGTGTGTCGGGCAATGAGCAGTTCTTC.

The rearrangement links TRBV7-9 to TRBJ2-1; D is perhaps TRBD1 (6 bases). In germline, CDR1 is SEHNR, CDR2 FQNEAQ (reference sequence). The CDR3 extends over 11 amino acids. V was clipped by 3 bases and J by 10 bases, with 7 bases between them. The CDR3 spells CASSLGAEQFF. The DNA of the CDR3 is TGTGCCAGCAGCTTGGGGGCAGAGCAGTTCTTC.

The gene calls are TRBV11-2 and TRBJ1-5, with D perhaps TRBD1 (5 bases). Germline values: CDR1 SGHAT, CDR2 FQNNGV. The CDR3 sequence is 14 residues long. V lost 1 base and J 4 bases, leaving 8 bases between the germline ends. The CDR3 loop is CASSLAGGNQPQHF. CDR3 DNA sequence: TGTGCCAGCAGCTTAGCGGGGGGGAATCAGCCCCAGCATTTT.

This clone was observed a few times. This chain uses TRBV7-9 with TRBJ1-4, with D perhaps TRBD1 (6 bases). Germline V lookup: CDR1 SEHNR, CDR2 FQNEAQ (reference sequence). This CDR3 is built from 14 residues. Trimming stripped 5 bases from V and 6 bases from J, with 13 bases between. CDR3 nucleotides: TGTGCCAGCAGCCTATGGGACAACGATGAAAAACTGTTTTTT. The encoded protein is CASSLWDNDEKLFF.

The CDR3 coding sequence is TGTGCCAGCAGCTTATGGGAGCCCGGCGGGGAGCTGTTTTTT. Protein product: CASSLWEPGGELFF. V usage is TRBV7-3 and J usage is TRBJ2-2; weak D call: TRBD2 (5 bases). Trimming pared 2 bases from V and 7 bases from J, leaving 11 bases between. CDR1 and CDR2 (germline): SGHTA, FQGTGA. The CDR3 contains 14 residues.

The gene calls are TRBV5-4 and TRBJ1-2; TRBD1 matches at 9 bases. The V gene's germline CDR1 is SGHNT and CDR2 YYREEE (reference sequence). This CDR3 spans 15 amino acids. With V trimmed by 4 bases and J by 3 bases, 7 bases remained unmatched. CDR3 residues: CASSPRTGGYYGYTF. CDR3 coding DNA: TGTGCCAGCAGCCCACGTACAGGGGGCTACTATGGCTACACCTTC.

The CDR3 loop reads CATSRSHPTGSQPQHF. CDR3 coding DNA: TGTGCCACCAGCAGATCCCACCCAACGGGAAGTCAGCCCCAGCATTTT. J is TRBJ1-5 and V is TRBV15; D remains unclear. In germline, CDR1 is LNHNV, CDR2 YYDKDF (reference sequence). V was cut by 2 bases and J by 6 bases, with 17 bases left in between. The CDR3 contains 16 residues.

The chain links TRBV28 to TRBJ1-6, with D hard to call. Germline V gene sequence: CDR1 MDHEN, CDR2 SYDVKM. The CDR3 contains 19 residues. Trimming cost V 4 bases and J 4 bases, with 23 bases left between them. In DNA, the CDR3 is TGTGCCAGCAGTTCTTCCCCATACTCCACAACGGGATATAATTCACCCCTCCACTTT. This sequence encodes CASSSSPYSTTGYNSPLHF.

CDR3 nucleotides: TGTGCCACCGCGACGACTAGCGGGGGATCGGCGGCGTCCTACGAGCAGTACTTC. The encoded protein is CATATTSGGSAASYEQYF. The chain is built from TRBV15 and TRBJ2-5, with 12 bases fitting TRBD2. The J call is uncertain, as TRBJ2-7 better fits the DNA end. The CDR3 spans 18 residues. Germline V gene data show CDR1 as LNHNV and CDR2 as YYDKDF (reference sequence).

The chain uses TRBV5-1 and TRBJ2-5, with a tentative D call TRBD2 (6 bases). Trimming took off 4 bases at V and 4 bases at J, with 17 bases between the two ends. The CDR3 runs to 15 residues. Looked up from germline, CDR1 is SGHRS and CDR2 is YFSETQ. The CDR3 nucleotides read TGCGCCAGCAGCCTGGAAGGGACGGAGGGAGAGACCCAGTACTTC. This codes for CASSLEGTEGETQYF. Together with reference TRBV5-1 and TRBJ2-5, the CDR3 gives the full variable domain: KAGVTQTPRYLIKTRGQQVTLSCSPISGHRSVSWYQQTPGQGLQFLFEYFSETQRNKGNFPGRFSGRQFSNSRSEMNVSTLELGDSALYLCASSLEGTEGETQYFGPGTRLLVL.

Here the CDR3 DNA reads TGTGCCAGCAGCCATGGACTAGCGGAGATATACGAGCAGTACTTC. Translation: CASSHGLAEIYEQYF. The J gene is TRBJ2-7, the V gene TRBV7-9; 10 bases fit TRBD2. The CDR3 contains 15 residues. CDR1 and CDR2 from the germline V gene are SEHNR and FQNEAQ (reference sequence). V lost 5 bases, J lost 4 bases, and 8 bases stayed unmatched.

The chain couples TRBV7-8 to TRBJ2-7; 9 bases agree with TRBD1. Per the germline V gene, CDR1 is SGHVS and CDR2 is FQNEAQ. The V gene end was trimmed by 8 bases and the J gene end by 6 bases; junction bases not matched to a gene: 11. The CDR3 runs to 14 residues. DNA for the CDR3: TGTGCCAGCCCGCCGTTGGGACAGGGAGGCGAGCAGTACTTC. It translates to CASPPLGQGGEQYF.

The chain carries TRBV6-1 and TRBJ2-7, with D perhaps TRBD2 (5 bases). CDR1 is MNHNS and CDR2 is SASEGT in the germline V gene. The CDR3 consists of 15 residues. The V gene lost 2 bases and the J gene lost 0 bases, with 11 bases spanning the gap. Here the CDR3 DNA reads TGTGCCAGCAGTGAACTATCGGGGAGCTCCTACGAGCAGTACTTC. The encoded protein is CASSELSGSSYEQYF.

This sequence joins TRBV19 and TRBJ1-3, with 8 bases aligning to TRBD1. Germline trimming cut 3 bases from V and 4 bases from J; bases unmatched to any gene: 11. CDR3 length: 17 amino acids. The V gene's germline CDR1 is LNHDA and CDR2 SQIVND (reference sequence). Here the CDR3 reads CASSMLRTGSLGNTIYF. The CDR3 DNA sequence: TGTGCCAGTAGTATGCTTCGGACAGGGTCGTTGGGAAACACCATATATTTT.

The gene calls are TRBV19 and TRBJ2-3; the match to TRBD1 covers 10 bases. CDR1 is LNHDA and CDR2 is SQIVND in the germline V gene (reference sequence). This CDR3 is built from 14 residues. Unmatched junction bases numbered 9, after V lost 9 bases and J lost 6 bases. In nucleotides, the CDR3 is TGTGCCAGGGATCGACAGGGGGCAAGGGATACGCAGTATTTT. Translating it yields CARDRQGARDTQYF.

The CDR3 here is CASSPHLPGQEANEKLFF. The CDR3 DNA sequence: TGTGCCAGCAGCCCGCACCTACCGGGACAGGAGGCTAATGAAAAACTGTTTTTT. The chain carries TRBV7-2 and TRBJ1-4, with 8 bases aligning to TRBD1. V was clipped by 5 bases and J by 3 bases; unmatched bases: 14. Per the germline V gene, CDR1 is SGHTA and CDR2 is FQGNSA. This CDR3 contains 18 residues. The entire variable domain, with the rest obtained from reference TRBV7-2 and TRBJ1-4, is as follows: GAGVSQSPSNKVTEKGKDVELRCDPISGHTALYWYRQSLGQGLEFLIYFQGNSAPDKSGLPSDRFSAERTGGSVSTLTIQRTQQEDSAVYLCASSPHLPGQEANEKLFFGSGTQLSVL.

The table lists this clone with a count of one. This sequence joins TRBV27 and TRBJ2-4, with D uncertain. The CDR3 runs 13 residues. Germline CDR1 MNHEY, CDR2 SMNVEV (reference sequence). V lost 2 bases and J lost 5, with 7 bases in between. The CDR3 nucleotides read TGTGCCAGCAGTTTAGCCAGCGAAAACATTCAGTACTTC. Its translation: CASSLASENIQYF.

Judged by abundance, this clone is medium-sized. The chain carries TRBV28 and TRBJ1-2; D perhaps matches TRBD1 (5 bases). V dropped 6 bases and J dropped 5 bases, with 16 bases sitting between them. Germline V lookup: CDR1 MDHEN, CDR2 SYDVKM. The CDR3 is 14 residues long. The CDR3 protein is CASSPLAGRYGYTF. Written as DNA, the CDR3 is TGTGCCAGCAGCCCCCTCGCAGGGCGGTATGGCTACACCTTC.

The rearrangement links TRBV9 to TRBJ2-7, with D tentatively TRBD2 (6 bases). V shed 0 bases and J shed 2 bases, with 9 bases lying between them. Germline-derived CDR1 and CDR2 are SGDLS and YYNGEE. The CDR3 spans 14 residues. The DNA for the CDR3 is TGTGCCAGCAGCGTAGCCGGGAGTCCCTACGAGCAGTACTTC. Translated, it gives CASSVAGSPYEQYF.